This T cell receptor (beta chain) was retrieved from a study of beta chain features in type 1 diabetes. Study conclusions and caveats: HLA influence on TCRB rearrangement stayed unresolved here. Researchers report that Type 1 diabetes patients had moderately but significantly shorter TCRB CDR3s across all four CD4+ subsets.

Via the markers CD45RO/CCR7/CD25/CD127/CD95/CD27, stem cell-like memory, regulatory, central memory and naive CD4+ cells were sorted. The investigators reverse transcribed all of the isolated RNA, so they sequenced expressed TCRB transcripts. The average output of naive, central memory and regulatory T cell samples was several million reads. The method was immunoSEQ multiplex PCR; TCRdb's version includes in-frame clones alone and lacks a portion of them. The sample lists approximately 260,000 clones, about a fifth occurring once. V lost 4 bases and J 4 bases, leaving 17 bases between the germline ends. This CDR3 contains 15 residues. CDR1 is SGHNT, CDR2 YYREEE, per germline (reference sequence). A word on this clone: Its antigen remains unidentified.

This sequence was found in a woman between 40 and 55 years old with type 1 diabetes. This chain joins TRBV5-4 and TRBJ1-1, with D maybe TRBD1 (5 bases). Specimen: naive CD4+ T cells from blood. The DNA for the CDR3 is TGTGCCAGCAGCCCTGATGTGGCGGGGGGCACTGAAGCTTTCTTT. Its translation: CASSPDVAGGTEAFF.